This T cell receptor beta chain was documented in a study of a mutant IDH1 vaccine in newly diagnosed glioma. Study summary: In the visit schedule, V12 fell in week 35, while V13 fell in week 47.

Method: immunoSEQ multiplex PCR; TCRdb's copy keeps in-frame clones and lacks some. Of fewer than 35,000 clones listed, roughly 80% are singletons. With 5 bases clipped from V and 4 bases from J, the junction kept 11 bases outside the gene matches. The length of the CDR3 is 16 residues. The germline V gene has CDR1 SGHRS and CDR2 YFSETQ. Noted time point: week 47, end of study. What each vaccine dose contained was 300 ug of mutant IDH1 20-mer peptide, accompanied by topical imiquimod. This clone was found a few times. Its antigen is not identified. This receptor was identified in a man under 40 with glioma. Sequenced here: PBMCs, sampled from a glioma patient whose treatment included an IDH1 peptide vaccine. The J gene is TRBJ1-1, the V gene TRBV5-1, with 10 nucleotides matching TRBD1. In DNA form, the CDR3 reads TGCGCCAGCAGTCCCGGGACAGGGGCCACCCCCACTGAAGCTTTCTTT. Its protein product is CASSPGTGATPTEAFF. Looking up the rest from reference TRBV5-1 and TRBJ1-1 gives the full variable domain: KAGVTQTPRYLIKTRGQQVTLSCSPISGHRSVSWYQQTPGQGLQFLFEYFSETQRNKGNFPGRFSGRQFSNSRSEMNVSTLELGDSALYLCASSPGTGATPTEAFFGQGTRLTVV.